This T cell receptor (beta chain) is from a study of T cell responses to AZD1222 COVID-19 vaccine. Using immunoSEQ multiplex PCR, the repertoire was profiled, and TCRdb retains in-frame clones only, with some absent. The sample includes around 190,000 clones, 94% of them seen just once. The ends were cut back, 4 bases at V and 0 bases at J, with 16 bases in the middle. Germline V gene lookup returns CDR1 SGDLS and CDR2 YYNGEE. This CDR3 is 16 amino acids long. Remarks on this clone: What it binds is not known.

Study-wide findings and caveats: Donors were mostly white British, more females; clonal diversity possibly underestimated.

The source of this sequence is an adult who received the AZD1222 COVID-19 vaccine. The starting material was peripheral blood, obtained 28 days after the second AZD1222 dose. The rearrangement joins TRBV9 to TRBJ1-2; D unresolved. The CDR3 reads CASSPITTEANYGYTF. DNA of the CDR3: TGTGCCAGCAGCCCAATCACCACAGAAGCTAACTATGGCTACACCTTC.